Shown below are 3 T cell receptor beta chains from a single sample sequenced in a study of response to subunit inactivated influenza vaccine. Each CDR3 protein is one row after TCRdb ran MiXCR on the RT-PCR reads. The sample lists 650,000 or so distinct CDR3 sequences; 12% to 15% were seen once. The sequences come from PBMCs from blood, collected around 15 days before vaccination. These receptors originate from a man aged 45-65 years who received an inactivated influenza vaccine.

This clonotype was counted between two and nine times. The J gene is TRBJ2-7, the V gene TRBV10-3, with 8 bases lining up with TRBD1. The germline V gene has CDR1 ENHRY and CDR2 SYGVKD. V shed 0 bases and J 3 bases; nucleotides not matched to a gene: 7. The CDR3 covers 16 residues. The DNA for the CDR3 is TGTGCCATCAGTGAGTCGTCCGGGACAGGAAGCTACGAGCAGTACTTC. This encodes CAISESSGTGSYEQYF.

There are a few counts of this clonotype. This chain connects TRBV10-3 to TRBJ2-1, with 8 bases that match TRBD2. Germline CDR1 and CDR2: ENHRY and SYGVKD. The junction had 13 bases not matched to a gene; V was cut back by 3 bases and J by 6 bases. The CDR3 runs to 17 residues. CDR3 nucleotide sequence: TGTGCCATCAGTGAAAGCCTGGGACTAGGGGGGAGCAATGAGCAGTTCTTC. Encoded protein: CAISESLGLGGSNEQFF.

This chain links TRBV4-2 with TRBJ2-3; D uncertain. CDR3 length: 13 residues. The germline V gene encodes CDR1 LGHNA and CDR2 YNFKEQ. The V and J ends lost 0 bases and 8 bases respectively, with 9 bases between them. In nucleotides, the CDR3 is TGTGCCAGCAGCCAAGATAGGGTTGGTACGCAGTATTTT. Encoded protein: CASSQDRVGTQYF.